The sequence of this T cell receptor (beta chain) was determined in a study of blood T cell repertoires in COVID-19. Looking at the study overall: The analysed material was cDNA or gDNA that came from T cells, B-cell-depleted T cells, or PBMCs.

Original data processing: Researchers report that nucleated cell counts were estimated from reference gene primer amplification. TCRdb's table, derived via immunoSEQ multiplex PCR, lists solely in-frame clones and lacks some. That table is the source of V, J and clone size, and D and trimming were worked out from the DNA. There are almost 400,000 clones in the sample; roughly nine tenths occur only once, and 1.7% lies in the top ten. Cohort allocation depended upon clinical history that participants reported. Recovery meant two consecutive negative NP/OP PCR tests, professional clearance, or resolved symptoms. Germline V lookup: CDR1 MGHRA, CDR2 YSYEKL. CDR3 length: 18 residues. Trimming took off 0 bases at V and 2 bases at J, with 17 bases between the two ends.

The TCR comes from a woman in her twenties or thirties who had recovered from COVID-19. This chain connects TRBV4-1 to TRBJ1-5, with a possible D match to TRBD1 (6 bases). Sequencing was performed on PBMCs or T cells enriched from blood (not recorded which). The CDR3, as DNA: TGCGCCAGCAGCCAAGATCCCGTGGGGGCAGAGCGCAATCAGCCCCAGCATTTT. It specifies CASSQDPVGAERNQPQHF.